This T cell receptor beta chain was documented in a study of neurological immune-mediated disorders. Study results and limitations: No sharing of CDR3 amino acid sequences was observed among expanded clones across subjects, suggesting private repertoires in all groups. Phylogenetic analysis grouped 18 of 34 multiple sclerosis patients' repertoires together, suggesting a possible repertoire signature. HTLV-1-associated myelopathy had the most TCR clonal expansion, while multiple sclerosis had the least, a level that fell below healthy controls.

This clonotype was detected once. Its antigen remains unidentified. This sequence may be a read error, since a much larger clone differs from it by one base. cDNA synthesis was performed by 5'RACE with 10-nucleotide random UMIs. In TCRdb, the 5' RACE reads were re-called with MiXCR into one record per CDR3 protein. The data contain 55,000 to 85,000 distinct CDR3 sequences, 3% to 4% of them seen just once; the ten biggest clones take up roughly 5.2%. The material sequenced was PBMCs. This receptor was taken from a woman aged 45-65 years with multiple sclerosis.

Here the CDR3 DNA reads TGTGCCAGCAGTTACTTAGTCGGGACAGGGAGACCTGGGGCCAAAGTCCTGACTTTC. It codes for CASSYLVGTGRPGAKVLTF. The rearrangement links TRBV6-6 to TRBJ2-6; 9 bases line up with TRBD1. This CDR3 region has 19 residues. Germline V lookup: CDR1 MNHNY, CDR2 SVGAGI (reference sequence).